These 15 T cell receptor beta chains were sequenced from one sample in a study of control samples from healthy donors and cancer patients (TCRdb year 2020). Library preparation used the immunoSEQ multiplex PCR assay. Held by TCRdb, this immuneACCESS table contains in-frame sequences only and omits some clones. Under half of the omission traces to an unresolved V gene where checked; the cause of the rest is unknown. The sample includes some 110,000 clones, with 88% observed a single time. The biggest ten clones account for about 2.1% of the sample. Sample: blood. The receptors were sampled from a woman aged 70 to 79 in good health.

J is TRBJ2-5 and V is TRBV5-1; 11 bases map to TRBD2. The germline V gene encodes CDR1 SGHRS and CDR2 YFSETQ. The CDR3 runs to 16 residues. The ends lost 4 bases at V and 2 bases at J; junction bases unmatched: 7. The DNA for the CDR3 is TGCGCCAGCAGCCAGGGACTAGCGGAAACTCAAGAGACCCAGTACTTC. Translation: CASSQGLAETQETQYF.

This rearrangement joins TRBV29-1 to TRBJ1-5, with 9 positions matching TRBD1. The length of the CDR3 is 16 residues. The V gene end was trimmed by 7 bases and the J gene end by 5 bases; junction bases not matched to a gene: 15. From germline, CDR1 is SQVTM and CDR2 ANQGSEA. CDR3: CSATGTGLGGDQPQHF. CDR3 DNA: TGCAGCGCAACCGGGACAGGGCTTGGGGGTGATCAGCCCCAGCATTTT.

The chain joins TRBV27 to TRBJ1-3; D is undetermined. The CDR3 sequence is 13 residues long. Germline CDR1 and CDR2: MNHEY and SMNVEV (reference sequence). The V and J ends lost 6 bases and 0 bases respectively, with 6 bases between them. CDR3 nucleotide sequence: TGTGCCAGCAGGGGGAGCTCTGGAAACACCATATATTTT. Translated, it gives CASRGSSGNTIYF.

The chain has TRBV2 and TRBJ2-7; tentative D call: TRBD1 (5 bases). The CDR3 covers 10 residues. Trimming removed 3 bases from V and 12 bases from J, with 9 bases in between. The germline gives CDR1 SNHLY, CDR2 FYNNEI. The CDR3 DNA reads as TGTGCCAGCAGTGACAGGGTTCTGTACTTC. Encoded protein: CASSDRVLYF.

The V call is TRBV5-6, the J call TRBJ1-1, with D maybe TRBD1 (5 bases). V was trimmed by 4 bases and J by 12 bases, leaving 16 bases between them. Germline V lookup: CDR1 SGHDT, CDR2 YYEEEE. The CDR3 is 12 amino acids. CDR3: CASSLPRDRPFF. CDR3 in DNA: TGTGCCAGCAGCCTGCCAAGGGACCGTCCTTTCTTT.

J is TRBJ1-1 and V is TRBV6-5; the D is unclear. Deletions cut 0 bases from V and 4 bases from J, with 9 bases between. This CDR3 has 14 residues. Germline lookup yields CDR1 MNHEY and CDR2 SVGAGI. For the CDR3, the DNA is TGTGCCAGCAGTTACTCGTTTTGGGGCACTGAAGCTTTCTTT. It specifies CASSYSFWGTEAFF.

The chain is built from TRBV5-5 and TRBJ1-1; D is uncertain. Deletions cut 1 base from V and 5 bases from J, with 6 bases between. The CDR3 spans 12 residues. Germline V gene data show CDR1 as SGHKS and CDR2 as YYEKEE (reference sequence). CDR3 in amino acids: CASSLPLTEAFF. CDR3 in DNA: TGTGCCAGCAGCTTGCCGCTTACTGAAGCTTTCTTT. The variable domain in full, completed from reference TRBV5-5 and TRBJ1-1, reads DAGVTQSPTHLIKTRGQQVTLRCSPISGHKSVSWYQQVLGQGPQFIFQYYEKEERGRGNFPDRFSARQFPNYSSELNVNALLLGDSALYLCASSLPLTEAFFGQGTRLTVV.

The V call is TRBV3-1 (or the pseudogene TRBV3-2), the J call TRBJ1-1; no definite D call. The V end was cut by 1 base, the J end by 3 bases, with 12 bases between. CDR1 LGHDT and CDR2 YNNKEL come from the germline V gene (reference sequence). This CDR3 region has 15 residues. CDR3 in amino acids: CASSQASASYTEAFF. The CDR3 region has the DNA TGTGCCAGCAGCCAAGCGTCCGCGTCGTACACTGAAGCTTTCTTT.

The chain carries TRBV5-1 and TRBJ2-3; D uncertain. The CDR3 runs 14 residues. The V end lost 2 bases, the J end lost 5 bases, and 12 bases lay between the germline ends. The germline gives CDR1 SGHRS, CDR2 YFSETQ. The CDR3 DNA reads as TGCGCCAGCAGCTTAGGGCAGGAGATAGATACGCAGTATTTT. It is translated as CASSLGQEIDTQYF.

This clone showed up just once. The CDR3 loop is CASSGGQGLRIYEQYF. In nucleotides, the CDR3 is TGTGCCAGCAGCGGGGGACAGGGTCTTCGGATTTACGAGCAGTACTTC. V gene TRBV5-4 combines with J gene TRBJ2-7, with 9 bases fitting TRBD1. The junction had 12 bases not matched to a gene; V was cut back by 4 bases and J by 4 bases. There are 16 residues in the CDR3. Germline assignment: CDR1 SGHNT and CDR2 YYREEE (reference sequence). Full variable domain (remainder filled in from reference TRBV5-4 and TRBJ2-7): ETGVTQSPTHLIKTRGQQVTLRCSSQSGHNTVSWYQQALGQGPQFIFQYYREEENGRGNFPPRFSGLQFPNYSSELNVNALELDDSALYLCASSGGQGLRIYEQYFGPGTRLTVT.

The genes are TRBV2 and TRBJ1-1; TRBD1 might be the D (5 bases). Germline CDR1 is SNHLY and CDR2 is FYNNEI. This CDR3 has 13 amino acids. V dropped 4 bases and J dropped 4 bases, with 10 bases sitting between them. The CDR3 bases are TGTGCCAGCAGTGTTGGGGCGGGCACTGAAGCTTTCTTT. Amino acids: CASSVGAGTEAFF.

The chain links TRBV6-5 to TRBJ1-1; D is unresolved. CDR3 length equals 12 residues. V lost 11 bases, J lost 3 bases, and 13 bases lay in between. Looked up from germline, CDR1 is MNHEY and CDR2 is SVGAGI. The CDR3 DNA reads TGTGCCGCGGAGGGAGAATACACTGAAGCTTTCTTT. Protein product: CAAEGEYTEAFF.

J is TRBJ2-2 and V is TRBV6-1; D perhaps matches TRBD2 (5 bases). Germline CDR1 MNHNS, CDR2 SASEGT. Trimming took off 3 bases at V and 6 bases at J, with 14 bases between the two ends. The CDR3 has 15 residues. The CDR3 protein is CASSERFGSAGELFF. The CDR3 DNA sequence: TGTGCCAGCAGTGAGAGATTCGGTAGCGCCGGGGAGCTGTTTTTT.

The chain combines TRBV10-2 with TRBJ1-3; TRBD1 aligns across 8 bases. Per germline, CDR1 WSHSY and CDR2 SAAADI. With V trimmed by 8 bases and J by 0 bases, 6 bases remained unmatched. The CDR3 totals 15 residues. The CDR3 loop reads CASGDRTSSGNTIYF. Written as DNA, the CDR3 is TGCGCCAGCGGGGACAGGACGAGCTCTGGAAACACCATATATTTT.

V is TRBV5-6 and J is TRBJ1-6; D might be TRBD1 (6 bases). CDR3 length equals 16 residues. Trimming took off 3 bases at V and 9 bases at J, with 19 bases between the two ends. The germline gives CDR1 SGHDT, CDR2 YYEEEE. CDR3 DNA: TGTGCCAGCAGCTACCGGGGGCAAAGGCGGGGTTCACCCCTCCACTTT. It encodes CASSYRGQRRGSPLHF.